Reported below is one T cell receptor (beta chain). The ends were cut back, 1 base at V and 5 bases at J, with 11 bases in the middle. The germline V gene encodes CDR1 MNHEY and CDR2 SVGEGT. CDR3 length: 14 amino acids. The data derive from a study of blood T cell repertoires in COVID-19. Study-wide context: Nucleic acid was either cDNA or gDNA, and it came from T cells, B-cell-depleted T cells, or PBMCs.

Data came from immunoSEQ multiplex PCR; TCRdb stores just in-frame clones and leaves some out. The data show 200,000 to 250,000 clones, around 86% seen once. The receptor's source is a woman between 45 and 65 years old who had recovered from COVID-19. The material sequenced was PBMCs or T cells enriched from blood (not recorded which). The V and J genes are TRBV6-2 or TRBV6-3 and TRBJ1-1; D perhaps matches TRBD1 (5 bases). The CDR3 bases are TGTGCCAGCAGTTACTGGCCAGGGTGGACTGAAGCTTTCTTT. Translated, it gives CASSYWPGWTEAFF.